The clone carrying this TCR beta chain was observed a few times. What it binds is not known. Since a much larger clone is just one base distant, this may be a read error. This entry comes from a study of molecular identifiers for immune sequencing clone quantification. Whole-study results and caveats: Barcode sharing among identical TCR molecules could make large clones appear smaller.

Naive CD8 libraries were made from roughly 20,000 to 1,000,000 sorted cells, and they used 10%, 30% or 50% RNA. Sorting was used to obtain naive CD8 T cells (CD8+CD4-CCR7+CD45RA+). The authors built bulk TCR libraries by previously described methods with listed TCR primers. Via MiXCR, TCRdb re-called the PCR reads, giving one row per CDR3 protein. This table has about half a million distinct CDR3 sequences, about 20% appearing once. Sequencing was done on a sample of naive CD8+ T cells from blood, with Jurkat cell RNA spiked in. The subset is: FACS-sorted CD8+CD4-CCR7+CD45RA+ naive T cells. This clonotype originated in a human donor in good health. Some libraries in this study had Jurkat cell RNA spiked in.

CDR3 residues: CASGDILLNTEAFF. The CDR3 coding sequence is TGTGCCAGCGGCGACATTCTACTTAACACTGAAGCTTTCTTT. The rearrangement links TRBV9 to TRBJ1-1; D is unresolved. V lost 7 bases, J lost 2 bases, and 15 bases lay in between. The CDR3 extends over 14 amino acids. The V gene's germline CDR1 is SGDLS and CDR2 YYNGEE.